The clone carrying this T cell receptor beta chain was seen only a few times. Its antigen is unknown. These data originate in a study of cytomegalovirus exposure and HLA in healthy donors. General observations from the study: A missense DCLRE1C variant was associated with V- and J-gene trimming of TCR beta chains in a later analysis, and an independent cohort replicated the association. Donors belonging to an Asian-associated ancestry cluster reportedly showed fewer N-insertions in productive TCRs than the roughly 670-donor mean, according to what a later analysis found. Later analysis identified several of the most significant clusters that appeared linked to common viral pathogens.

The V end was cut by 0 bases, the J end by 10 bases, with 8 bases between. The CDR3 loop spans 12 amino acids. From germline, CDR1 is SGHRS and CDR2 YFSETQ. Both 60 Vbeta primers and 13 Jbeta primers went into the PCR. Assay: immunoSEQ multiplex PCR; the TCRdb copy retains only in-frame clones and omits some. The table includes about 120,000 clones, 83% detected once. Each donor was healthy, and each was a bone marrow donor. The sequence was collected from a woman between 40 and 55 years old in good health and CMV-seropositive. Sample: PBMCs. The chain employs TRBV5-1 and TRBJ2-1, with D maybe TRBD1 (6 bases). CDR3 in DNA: TGCGCCAGCAGCTTGGGACAGGCCGAGCAGTTCTTC. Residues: CASSLGQAEQFF.